The source of this TCR beta chain is a study of OX40 agonist ivuxolimab in advanced cancers. General study findings and limits: Clonal expansion by week 6 occurred in CD4+ and CD8+ blood T cells (at 0.1 to 3.0 mg/kg).

Profiled with immunoSEQ multiplex PCR; TCRdb holds only in-frame clones, not every one. The sample lists 60,000 to 80,000 clones; over 70% were seen once. Note on this clone: Its antigen is undetermined.

This TCR was recovered from an adult with an advanced solid tumor such as melanoma, head and neck, liver or kidney cancer. Sequencing was performed on CD4+ or CD8+ T cells sorted from blood, taken in a trial of the OX40 agonist ivuxolimab.

The DNA for the CDR3 is TGTGCCAGCAGTTCGCCACGGGGCAGGGGAAGAGATACGCAGTATTTT. It codes for CASSSPRGRGRDTQYF. This chain links TRBV27 with TRBJ2-3, with D perhaps matching TRBD1 (6 bases). This CDR3 is 16 amino acids long. Germline CDR1 reads MNHEY; CDR2 reads SMNVEV (reference sequence). V shed 4 bases and J shed 5 bases, with 19 bases lying between them.